One and the same sample provided the 31 T cell receptor beta chains below, sequenced in a study of CD8+ T cells in alopecia areata. RNA extraction and reverse transcription yielded cDNA as sequencing template. Assay: immunoSEQ multiplex PCR; the TCRdb copy retains only in-frame clones and omits some. The sample shows over 150,000 clones, less than 70% of them seen only once. Sample treatment: oral pan-JAK inhibitor, 5-10 mg twice daily. Material: CD4+ T cells sorted from blood, obtained at week 24, from a patient treated with tofacitinib. The source is a human donor with alopecia areata.

The table lists this clone with a few counts. The genes are TRBV7-9 and TRBJ2-4; the D is unclear. CDR1 is SEHNR and CDR2 is FQNEAQ in the germline V gene (reference sequence). The CDR3 covers 15 residues. The V end lost 5 bases, the J end lost 5 bases, and 16 bases lay between the germline ends. The CDR3 DNA is TGTGCCAGCAGCCCCCAGAGTGGGCCCCAAAACATTCAGTACTTC. Translating it yields CASSPQSGPQNIQYF.

The chain carries TRBV29-1 and TRBJ1-1; D gene uncertain. Trimming pared 5 bases from V and 4 bases from J, leaving 8 bases between. This CDR3 has 11 residues. Germline CDR1 and CDR2: SQVTM and ANQGSEA. The CDR3 protein is CSVWKTTEAFF. CDR3 DNA: TGCAGCGTTTGGAAGACCACTGAAGCTTTCTTT.

This clone appeared a few times. V and J are TRBV10-3 and TRBJ2-7; maybe TRBD1 (6 bases). Germline values: CDR1 ENHRY, CDR2 SYGVKD. V was clipped by 6 bases and J by 0 bases, with 6 bases between them. The CDR3 runs 12 residues. In DNA form, the CDR3 reads TGTGCCATCAGGGACAGCTCCTACGAGCAGTACTTC. Translating gives CAIRDSSYEQYF.

This clone was observed a few times. The rearrangement links TRBV29-1 to TRBJ1-1; a possible D gene is TRBD1 (5 bases). In germline, CDR1 is SQVTM, CDR2 ANQGSEA. This CDR3 contains 13 residues. With 5 bases removed from V and 11 bases from J, the gap between germline ends came to 21 bases. CDR3 region: CSVPFPPGNTAFF. The DNA of the CDR3 is TGCAGCGTTCCATTCCCGCCAGGGAATACGGCTTTCTTT.

V and J are TRBV30 and TRBJ2-3; tentative D call: TRBD2 (7 bases). The V gene lost 0 bases and the J gene lost 1 base, with 11 bases spanning the gap. The CDR3 has 15 residues. The germline gives CDR1 GTSNPN, CDR2 SVGIG (reference sequence). The CDR3: CAWSVVGGRTDTQYF. The CDR3 DNA sequence: TGTGCCTGGAGTGTAGTCGGGGGGCGCACAGATACGCAGTATTTT. The full variable domain, rest sourced from reference TRBV30 and TRBJ2-3, is SQTIHQWPATLVQPVGSPLSLECTVEGTSNPNLYWYRQAAGRGLQLLFYSVGIGQISSEVPQNLSASRPQDRQFILSSKKLLLSDSGFYLCAWSVVGGRTDTQYFGPGTRLTVL.

This clone was seen a few times. The genes are TRBV29-1 and TRBJ1-2, with D tentatively TRBD1 (5 bases). Trimming removed 5 bases from V and 4 bases from J, with 11 bases in between. The CDR3 sequence is 12 residues long. Germline lookup yields CDR1 SQVTM and CDR2 ANQGSEA. The DNA of the CDR3 is TGCAGCGTTCAATGGGACCCCTATGGCTACACCTTC. The encoded protein is CSVQWDPYGYTF.

This clone was seen more than once but under ten times. CDR3 amino acids: CAGGGSPGETQYF. The CDR3 coding sequence is TGTGCCGGCGGGGGCTCACCAGGGGAGACCCAGTACTTC. This sequence joins TRBV30 and TRBJ2-5; a possible D gene is TRBD2 (7 bases). Per the germline V gene, CDR1 is GTSNPN and CDR2 is SVGIG (reference sequence). The CDR3 loop spans 13 amino acids. Trimming took 8 bases from V and 5 from J, leaving 18 bases between them.

This clone was seen a few times. The V call is TRBV10-3, the J call TRBJ2-3, with 8 bases identical to TRBD1. Per germline, CDR1 ENHRY and CDR2 SYGVKD. The J segment lost 0 bases and the V segment lost 8 bases, leaving 7 bases of the junction unmatched. The CDR3 sequence is 15 residues long. The CDR3: CAISGQGASTDTQYF. As DNA, the CDR3 is TGTGCCATCTCTGGACAGGGAGCAAGCACAGATACGCAGTATTTT.

In its sample, this clone was seen once. The V gene is TRBV27, the J gene TRBJ1-4, with 8 positions matching TRBD1. The CDR3 has 15 amino acids. Looked up from germline, CDR1 is MNHEY and CDR2 is SMNVEV (reference sequence). V trimming: 6 bases; J trimming: 4 bases; junction bases outside the gene matches: 7. This chain's CDR3 is CASRPGGSVNEKLFF. The CDR3 nucleotides read TGTGCCAGCAGACCAGGGGGCAGTGTTAATGAAAAACTGTTTTTT. Full variable domain (outside the CDR3, taken from reference TRBV27 and TRBJ1-4): EAQVTQNPRYLITVTGKKLTVTCSQNMNHEYMSWYRQDPGLGLRQIYYSMNVEVTDKGDVPEGYKVSRKEKRNFPLILESPSPNQTSLYFCASRPGGSVNEKLFFGSGTQLSVL.

This clone appeared once. The junction departs from the called germline gene at one end, perhaps through a read error. J is TRBJ2-5 and V is TRBV7-7; TRBD2 matches at 7 bases. Germline V gene sequence: CDR1 SSHAT, CDR2 FNYEAQ (reference sequence). The CDR3 contains 11 residues. The CDR3 DNA reads as TGCGCTTCCGGGGGGTTAGAGACCCAGTACTTC. This encodes CASGGLETQYF.

This chain links TRBV7-2 with TRBJ1-2; D call uncertain. There are 14 residues in the CDR3. V was pared by 1 base and J by 4 bases, with 10 bases between. Germline values: CDR1 SGHTA, CDR2 FQGNSA. CDR3 amino acids: CASSLGGNTYGYTF. The CDR3 bases are TGTGCCAGCAGCTTAGGCGGAAACACCTATGGCTACACCTTC.

The table lists this clone with a few counts. The chain joins TRBV20-1 to TRBJ1-1; unclear D gene. The V gene lost 3 bases and the J gene lost 4 bases, with 6 bases spanning the gap. The germline V gene has CDR1 DFQATT and CDR2 SNEGSKA (reference sequence). The CDR3 is 11 residues long. The CDR3 DNA reads TGCAGTGCTAGTGTAACCACTGAAGCTTTCTTT. Translated: CSASVTTEAFF.

V gene TRBV29-1 combines with J gene TRBJ1-1, with D possibly matching TRBD1 (6 bases). CDR1 is SQVTM and CDR2 is ANQGSEA in the germline V gene. Trimming removed 4 bases at V and 3 bases at J, with 12 bases between. The length of the CDR3 is 13 residues. Here the CDR3 DNA reads TGCAGCGTTGCCCCTACAGGGCACACTGAAGCTTTCTTT. Protein: CSVAPTGHTEAFF. The full variable domain, its missing parts supplied by reference TRBV29-1 and TRBJ1-1, is SAVISQKPSRDICQRGTSLTIQCQVDSQVTMMFWYRQQPGQSLTLIATANQGSEATYESGFVIDKFPISRPNLTFSTLTVSNMSPEDSSIYLCSVAPTGHTEAFFGQGTRLTVV.

The chain couples TRBV10-3 to TRBJ1-2, with 7 positions matching TRBD1. The CDR3 loop spans 12 amino acids. The V gene end was trimmed by 6 bases and the J gene end by 6 bases; junction bases not matched to a gene: 4. CDR1 and CDR2 from the germline V gene are ENHRY and SYGVKD. CDR3 loop: CAISKGQHGYTF. DNA for the CDR3: TGTGCCATCAGCAAGGGACAGCATGGCTACACCTTC.

The CDR3 sequence is CASSRDRPNVLTF. The CDR3 nucleotides are TGTGCCAGTAGTAGGGACAGGCCCAACGTCCTGACTTTC. The chain is built from TRBV19 and TRBJ2-6; TRBD1 matches at 8 bases. Germline CDR1 and CDR2: LNHDA and SQIVND (reference sequence). Unmatched junction bases numbered 1, after V lost 4 bases and J lost 8 bases. This CDR3 contains 13 residues.

This clone turned up a few times. The chain has TRBV29-1 and TRBJ2-2; D is perhaps TRBD1 (5 bases). V gave up 2 bases and J gave up 6 bases, with 7 bases separating them. Germline V gene sequence: CDR1 SQVTM, CDR2 ANQGSEA. The CDR3 length is 12 residues. The CDR3 loop is CSVEPRAGELFF. CDR3 coding DNA: TGCAGCGTTGAACCCAGGGCCGGGGAGCTGTTTTTT.

This clone has a single count. This chain connects TRBV30 to TRBJ1-2; 8 bases map to TRBD1. This CDR3 is 14 amino acids long. With V trimmed by 4 bases and J by 7 bases, 11 bases remained unmatched. CDR1 and CDR2 (germline): GTSNPN, SVGIG (reference sequence). The CDR3 nucleotides are TGTGCCTGGAAGGGAGGACAGGGATGGGGTGGCTACACCTTC. The encoded protein is CAWKGGQGWGGYTF.

This chain joins TRBV29-1 and TRBJ1-6; D unresolved. Germline assignment: CDR1 SQVTM and CDR2 ANQGSEA. The CDR3 covers 11 residues. V lost 2 bases and J lost 10, with 6 bases in between. Here the CDR3 reads CSVEISSPLHF. The CDR3 region has the DNA TGCAGCGTTGAAATCTCGTCACCCCTCCACTTT.

The genes are TRBV4-1 and TRBJ1-5; tentatively, D is TRBD1 (5 bases). Germline V gene sequence: CDR1 MGHRA, CDR2 YSYEKL. The CDR3 runs to 16 residues. V dropped 4 bases and J dropped 0 bases, with 13 bases sitting between them. The CDR3 nucleotides are TGCGCCAGCAGCCTAAGGGAGGGGAATAGCAATCAGCCCCAGCATTTT. Amino acid sequence: CASSLREGNSNQPQHF.

The gene calls are TRBV6-6 and TRBJ2-2, with D hard to call. Germline V CDR1 and CDR2: MNHNY, SVGAGI (reference sequence). CDR3 size: 13 residues. The ends were cut back, 3 bases at V and 4 bases at J, with 6 bases in the middle. CDR3 residues: CASSYQFTGELFF. The CDR3 DNA sequence: TGTGCCAGCAGTTATCAGTTCACCGGGGAGCTGTTTTTT.

This clone was seen a handful of times. This chain links TRBV5-6 with TRBJ2-3; D remains unclear. The CDR3 totals 14 residues. CDR1 and CDR2 (germline): SGHDT, YYEEEE. V was clipped by 0 bases and J by 10 bases, with 15 bases between them. The CDR3 loop reads CASSLGLISKAQYF. The CDR3 DNA is TGTGCCAGCAGCTTGGGACTTATCTCTAAGGCGCAGTATTTT.

The V call is TRBV7-9, the J call TRBJ2-7, with TRBD2 matching over 12 bases. The CDR3 contains 14 residues. With V trimmed by 6 bases and J by 3 bases, 3 bases remained unmatched. Germline V gives CDR1 SEHNR, CDR2 FQNEAQ (reference sequence). The CDR3 loop is CASSLAGGRYEQYF. The CDR3 DNA is TGTGCCAGCAGTCTAGCGGGGGGGCGCTACGAGCAGTACTTC.

DNA of the CDR3: TGTGCCACCAGCGGGGGTAAAGGATGGGGCTACACCTTC. It specifies CATSGGKGWGYTF. The chain links TRBV15 to TRBJ1-2; tentative D call: TRBD1 (5 bases). Germline V CDR1 and CDR2: LNHNV, YYDKDF (reference sequence). This CDR3 is built from 13 residues. V dropped 5 bases and J dropped 8 bases, with 15 bases sitting between them.

This clone was seen more than once but under ten times. This chain uses TRBV6-1 with TRBJ2-5; TRBD1 matches 8 bases. V lost 6 bases, J lost 1 base, and 4 bases stayed unmatched. Germline-derived CDR1 and CDR2 are MNHNS and SASEGT. CDR3 size: 14 residues. The CDR3 sequence is CASSRDRSQETQYF. The CDR3 region has the DNA TGTGCCAGCAGCCGGGACAGGAGCCAAGAGACCCAGTACTTC.

The chain uses TRBV4-1 and TRBJ1-4, with a tentative D call TRBD1 (6 bases). Between the trimmed V and J ends, which lost 3 bases and 0 bases, there was a span of 14 bases. Germline CDR1 MGHRA, CDR2 YSYEKL. This CDR3 comprises 17 residues. DNA for the CDR3: TGCGCCAGCAGCCAGTTCAGGGGTTGGGCAACTAATGAAAAACTGTTTTTT. The encoded protein is CASSQFRGWATNEKLFF.

This clone was seen a single time. The chain has TRBV7-9 and TRBJ1-1; D not certain. Trimming left V 4 bases short and J 6 bases short, with 6 bases between. Germline V gene lookup returns CDR1 SEHNR and CDR2 FQNEAQ (reference sequence). The CDR3 is 11 amino acids. The CDR3 protein is CASSYGAEAFF. The CDR3 DNA follows: TGTGCCAGCAGCTACGGGGCTGAAGCTTTCTTT.

The chain links TRBV25-1 to TRBJ1-1; D is uncertain. The germline V gene has CDR1 MGHDK and CDR2 SYGVNS. Trimming shortened V by 3 bases and J by 4 bases, and 9 bases separated the two germline ends. This CDR3 region has 13 residues. CDR3 sequence (DNA): TGTGCCAGCAGTGAGATTGGAAGCACTGAAGCTTTCTTT. Its protein is CASSEIGSTEAFF.

The CDR3 region is CASAAGSYEQYF. CDR3 DNA: TGCGCCAGCGCCGCGGGGTCCTACGAGCAGTACTTC. The chain is built from TRBV5-1 and TRBJ2-7; a weak D match, TRBD2 (6 bases). The CDR3 contains 12 residues. Germline values: CDR1 SGHRS, CDR2 YFSETQ. V gave up 7 bases and J gave up 1 base, with 9 bases separating them.

The rearrangement joins TRBV5-1 to TRBJ2-3; D is ambiguous. V dropped 1 base and J dropped 0 bases, with 9 bases sitting between them. The length of the CDR3 is 15 residues. In germline, CDR1 is SGHRS, CDR2 YFSETQ. The DNA for the CDR3 is TGCGCCAGCAGCTTGCAAAAAGACAGCACAGATACGCAGTATTTT. This encodes CASSLQKDSTDTQYF.

The chain uses TRBV15 and TRBJ1-5; perhaps TRBD1 as D (5 bases). V lost 1 base and J 6 bases, leaving 13 bases between the germline ends. The germline CDR1 and CDR2 sequences are LNHNV and YYDKDF (reference sequence). This CDR3 is built from 15 residues. The CDR3 here is CATSRVGGRGQPQHF. CDR3 sequence (DNA): TGTGCCACCAGCAGAGTCGGGGGAAGAGGTCAGCCCCAGCATTTT.

The V and J genes are TRBV5-6 and TRBJ1-2; D gene ambiguous. The CDR3 totals 12 residues. The V gene lost 4 bases and the J gene lost 6 bases, with 10 bases spanning the gap. The germline CDR1 and CDR2 sequences are SGHDT and YYEEEE. In DNA, the CDR3 is TGTGCCAGCAGCCGATCAGAGGATGGCTACACCTTC. Translated: CASSRSEDGYTF.